This is a list of T cell receptor beta chains from one sample in a study of T cell changes during pregnancy in multiple sclerosis. Sequencing was performed with immunoSEQ multiplex PCR; in TCRdb, only in-frame clones are kept and a portion is missing. The table lists more than 95,000 clones, about 90% of them singletons. Sequencing was performed on peripheral blood, taken after pregnancy. The receptors here all came from a female donor with multiple sclerosis, enrolled in a pregnancy study. CDR3s include the opening cysteine and the closing phenylalanine or tryptophan. D genes are given only for firm matches. Size tells how often a clone was seen (once, few, many) or the class of an expanded clone, and some rows leave it out.

CASSFGGEETQYF	TGTGCCAGCAGTTTTGGTGGGGAGGAGACCCAGTACTTC	.	TRBJ2-5	.	TRBV27
CASSRGQGYGYTF	TGTGCCAGCAGCCGGGGACAGGGATATGGCTACACCTTC	.	TRBJ1-2	TRBD1	TRBV14
CASSTLDRSGETQYF	TGTGCCAGTAGTACTTTAGACAGGAGTGGGGAGACCCAGTACTTC	.	TRBJ2-5	.	TRBV19
CASSTGLYEQYF	TGTGCCAGTAGTACAGGGCTTTACGAGCAGTACTTC	.	TRBJ2-7	.	TRBV19
CASSLEPSGSFSTDTQYF	TGCGCCAGCAGCTTGGAGCCAAGCGGGAGTTTTAGCACAGATACGCAGTATTTT	.	TRBJ2-3	TRBD2	TRBV5-1
CASSLDYDETQYF	TGTGCCAGCAGCTTGGACTATGACGAGACCCAGTACTTC	.	TRBJ2-5	.	TRBV5-4
CASSLGTKYYEQYF	TGTGCCAGCAGCTTGGGGACAAAGTACTACGAGCAGTACTTC	.	TRBJ2-7	.	TRBV11-2
CASNLPGGRATEAFF	TGTGCCAGCAACCTGCCCGGGGGGCGGGCAACTGAAGCTTTCTTT	.	TRBJ1-1	.	TRBV5-4
CASSSPRGRGQETQYF	TGTGCCAGCAGCTCTCCCCGCGGCCGAGGGCAAGAGACCCAGTACTTC	.	TRBJ2-5	.	TRBV7-9
CASRAPEGGYEQYF	TGTGCCAGCAGAGCCCCCGAGGGTGGCTACGAGCAGTACTTC	.	TRBJ2-7	.	TRBV2
CASSPYRDRGEKLFF	TGTGCCAGCTCACCATACAGAGACAGAGGTGAAAAACTGTTTTTT	.	TRBJ1-4	.	TRBV18
CASSLDSSYEQYF	TGTGCCAGTAGCCTGGACAGCTCCTACGAGCAGTACTTC	.	TRBJ2-7	.	TRBV19
CASSFDSGELFF	TGTGCCAGCAGCTTCGACAGCGGGGAGCTGTTTTTT	.	TRBJ2-2	.	TRBV28
CASSFLFQDNSGNTIYF	TGTGCCAGCAGCTTTCTATTCCAGGACAACTCTGGAAACACCATATATTTT	.	TRBJ1-3	.	TRBV7-9
CASSSTSNTEAFF	TGTGCCAGCAGCTCGACATCGAACACTGAAGCTTTCTTT	few	TRBJ1-1	.	TRBV7-9
CASNRRDNYGYTF	TGTGCCAGCAACAGACGGGATAACTATGGCTACACCTTC	.	TRBJ1-2	.	TRBV9
CASSRLAGDTGELFF	TGTGCCAGCAGCCGACTAGCGGGAGACACCGGGGAGCTGTTTTTT	.	TRBJ2-2	TRBD2	TRBV7-6
CASSFAGVQETQYF	TGTGCCAGCAGCTTCGCGGGAGTCCAAGAGACCCAGTACTTC	.	TRBJ2-5	TRBD2	TRBV7-9
CSLRIADTQYF	TGCAGCCTCCGTATAGCAGATACGCAGTATTTT	.	TRBJ2-3	.	TRBV20-1
CASGGYDSNQPQHF	TGTGCCAGCGGGGGCTACGATAGCAATCAGCCCCAGCATTTT	.	TRBJ1-5	.	TRBV6-1
CASSPSRGGSRVDEQFF	TGTGCCAGCAGCCCTAGTAGGGGCGGGAGTCGAGTGGATGAGCAGTTCTTC	.	TRBJ2-1	TRBD2	TRBV9
CASNLAGRTDTQYF	TGTGCCAGCAACTTAGCGGGACGCACAGATACGCAGTATTTT	.	TRBJ2-3	TRBD2	TRBV2
CASSLEWTNRHQETQYF	TGTGCCAGCAGCTTAGAGTGGACAAATAGGCACCAAGAGACCCAGTACTTC	.	TRBJ2-5	.	TRBV7-8
CASSLTGTGSTDTQYF	TGTGCCAGCAGTTTAACCGGGACTGGGAGCACAGATACGCAGTATTTT	.	TRBJ2-3	.	TRBV28
CASSRLRDRGTDTQYF	TGTGCCAGCAGTCGCCTCCGGGACAGGGGCACAGATACGCAGTATTTT	once	TRBJ2-3	TRBD1	TRBV14
CASSFTGVSYEQYF	TGTGCCAGCAGCTTTACAGGGGTTTCCTACGAGCAGTACTTC	.	TRBJ2-7	TRBD1	TRBV13
CASSLGLAAGELFF	TGTGCCAGCAGCTTGGGACTAGCGGCCGGGGAGCTGTTTTTT	few	TRBJ2-2	TRBD2	TRBV7-9
CASSFRQGPAPGANVLTF	TGTGCCAGCAGCTTCCGACAGGGGCCCGCCCCTGGGGCCAACGTCCTGACTTTC	once	TRBJ2-6	TRBD1	TRBV9
CASSYAANTQYF	TGTGCCAGCAGCTATGCTGCGAATACGCAGTATTTT	.	TRBJ2-3	.	TRBV7-9
CASRGTGITDTQYF	TGTGCCAGCAGAGGGACAGGGATCACAGATACGCAGTATTTT	.	TRBJ2-3	TRBD1	TRBV6-6
CASSRPGTSALSSYNEQFF	TGTGCCAGCAGCCGTCCCGGGACTAGCGCTTTGAGCTCCTACAATGAGCAGTTCTTC	.	TRBJ2-1	TRBD2	TRBV27
CASSSSVFSYEQYF	TGTGCCAGCAGCTCGTCAGTCTTCTCCTACGAGCAGTACTTC	.	TRBJ2-7	.	TRBV7-2
CASSEDRVGANVLTF	TGTGCCAGCAGTGAAGACAGGGTGGGGGCCAACGTCCTGACTTTC	.	TRBJ2-6	.	TRBV2